The entry that follows covers one T cell receptor (beta chain) sequence. TCRdb reprocessed the RT-PCR reads with MiXCR, giving one entry per CDR3 protein. The table has 920,000 or so distinct CDR3 sequences, under 20% seen once. Trimming took 3 bases from V and 2 from J, leaving 11 bases between them. This CDR3 has 15 amino acids. This sample is part of a study of patients and donors after allogeneic stem cell transplantation. Sequenced sample: blood, either unsorted or a sorted T cell fraction (not recorded which). The genes are TRBV12-3 or TRBV12-4 and TRBJ1-3; possible D gene TRBD1, 5 bases. The clonotype was recovered from a human donor who was either an allogeneic HSCT recipient or a stem cell or donor lymphocyte infusion donor (not recorded which). It is not recorded whose cells these are; they may come from a transplant donor. CDR3 protein: CASSFRDRAGNTIYF. CDR3 bases: TGTGCCAGCAGTTTTCGGGACCGGGCTGGAAACACCATATATTTT.